The clone carrying this T cell receptor (beta chain) occurred many times. Its antigen is unknown. TCR beta CDR3 regions were amplified from RNA. A first-round RT-PCR of the TCR CDR3 used the HTBI primer set. TCRdb reprocessed the multiplex PCR reads via MiXCR and lists one record per CDR3 protein. This repertoire shows some 600,000 distinct CDR3 sequences, 14% found once; its top ten account for 4.5% to 6%. The source of the sample is a study of T cells in Graves' hyperthyroidism and ophthalmopathy. Trimming left V 6 bases short and J 3 bases short, with 6 bases between. Germline V gene sequence: CDR1 DFQATT, CDR2 SNEGSKA (reference sequence). The CDR3 contains 11 residues. The study, taken as a whole, reports: Ophthalmopathy and stable hyperthyroidism were told apart by a 13 V-J model. For ophthalmopathy, model prediction preceded onset by a median around 7 months.

This receptor was obtained from a woman aged 25 to 39 with Graves' hyperthyroidism that later progressed to Graves' ophthalmopathy. The sequenced sample was blood. The V call is TRBV20-1, the J call TRBJ2-1; D gene unclear. This CDR3 is CSAEFYNEQFF. CDR3 nucleotides: TGCAGTGCCGAATTCTACAATGAGCAGTTCTTC.